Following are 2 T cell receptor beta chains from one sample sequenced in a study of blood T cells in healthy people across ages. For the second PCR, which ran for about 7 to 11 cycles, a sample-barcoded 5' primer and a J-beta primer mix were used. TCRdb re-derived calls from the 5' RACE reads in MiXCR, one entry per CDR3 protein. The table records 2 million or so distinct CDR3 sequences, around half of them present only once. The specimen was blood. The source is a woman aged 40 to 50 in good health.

The CDR3 region is CASSQPAGTGAYEQYF. CDR3 in DNA: TGTGCCAGCAGCCAGCCGGCGGGGACAGGGGCCTACGAGCAGTACTTC. The chain links TRBV3-1 to TRBJ2-7, with 10 bases lining up with TRBD1. Germline trimming cut 3 bases from V and 2 bases from J; bases unmatched to any gene: 7. There are 16 residues in the CDR3. The V gene's germline CDR1 is LGHDT and CDR2 YNNKEL (reference sequence).

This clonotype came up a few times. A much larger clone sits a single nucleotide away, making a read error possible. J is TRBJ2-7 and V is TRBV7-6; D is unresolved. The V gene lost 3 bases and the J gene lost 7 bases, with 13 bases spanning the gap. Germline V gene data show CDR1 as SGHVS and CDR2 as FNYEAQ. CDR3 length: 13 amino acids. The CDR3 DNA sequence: TGTGCCAGCAGCTTGGTCACCTACAATGAGCAGTACTTC. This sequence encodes CASSLVTYNEQYF.